This section outlines one TCR beta chain sequence together with its context. No antigen is known for it. The data belong to a study of CXCR3-negative and CXCR3-positive naive CD8 T cells. CDR3 length equals 15 residues. CDR1 is DFQATT and CDR2 is SNEGSKA in the germline V gene (reference sequence). It was by 5' RACE with UMI labels that the TRB cDNA libraries were prepared. TCRdb reprocessed the 5' RACE reads and keeps a single row for each CDR3 protein, giving no DNA. The sample features roughly 55,000 distinct CDR3 sequences, with approximately 0.52% in its top ten. General study points: Greater hydrophobicity was found in TRB CDR3s of CXCR3-positive naive cells than of CXCR3-negative naive cells.

The chain employs TRBV20-1 and TRBJ2-1; the D gene TCRdb calls, TRBD1, cannot be checked with no DNA. Source material: naive CXCR3+ CD8+ T cells from blood. Regarding subset: CD45RO-CCR7+CD27+CD95- naive CD8+ T cells expressing CXCR3 (TNR3+). The TCR originated in a human donor in good health. Some clones in this sample may be carry-over from other donors' samples. CDR3 residues: CSARGDRESYNEQFF.